The 20 T cell receptor beta chains below come from one sample, sequenced in a study of T cell clusters in autoimmune cytopenias. TRB was amplified by touch-down multiplex PCR, primer pools A and B combined. Reprocessing the multiplex PCR reads, TCRdb reports a single entry for every CDR3 protein and omits DNA. In total, the table holds 5,000 to 7,000 distinct CDR3 sequences. TRB amplification used around 260 ng of peripheral blood genomic DNA. These data also formed part of another study, on T cell repertoires in aging, cancer and after chemotherapy.

Sequenced input: peripheral blood. Source of these receptors: a human donor in good health.

This clonotype is labeled medium-sized based on frequency. This chain uses TRBV19 with TRBJ2-7; the D gene TCRdb calls, TRBD1, cannot be checked with no DNA. CDR1 LNHDA and CDR2 SQIVND come from the germline V gene (reference sequence). The CDR3 spans 13 residues. This CDR3 reads CASSRQGGHEQYF.

This clonotype is labeled medium-sized based on frequency. The chain carries TRBV29-1 and TRBJ2-5; TCRdb selects TRBD1, and the lack of DNA leaves this call unchecked. The CDR3 has 12 residues. Germline lookup yields CDR1 SQVTM and CDR2 ANQGSEA. The CDR3 spells CSVDRGLKTQYF.

The chain is built from TRBV12-3 or TRBV12-4 and TRBJ1-2; TCRdb's D call, TRBD1, is unchecked because there is no DNA. The CDR3 totals 14 residues. The CDR3 reads CASSFGPGNYGYTF.

This clonotype ranks as medium-sized in terms of frequency. This sequence joins TRBV29-1 and TRBJ2-1; TCRdb names TRBD1, which stays unverified in the absence of DNA. This CDR3 contains 16 residues. The germline V gene encodes CDR1 SQVTM and CDR2 ANQGSEA. CDR3 in amino acids: CSVEDLPGGIGNEQFF.

CDR3 region: CASNWASSYNEQFF. The genes are TRBV12-3 or TRBV12-4 and TRBJ2-1; the D call from TCRdb, TRBD2, cannot be confirmed without DNA. This CDR3 is 14 amino acids long.

This chain uses TRBV6-5 with TRBJ1-2; TCRdb proposes TRBD1, but this gene call is untestable without DNA. The CDR3 consists of 14 residues. Germline V CDR1 and CDR2: MNHEY, SVGAGI. The CDR3 loop reads CASSSHEVTGGYTF.

V is TRBV30 and J is TRBJ2-1; TCRdb designates TRBD1, a call that cannot be tested without DNA. CDR3 length equals 12 residues. Per the germline V gene, CDR1 is GTSNPN and CDR2 is SVGIG (reference sequence). The CDR3 here is CAWSRQGDEQFF.

The gene calls are TRBV19 and TRBJ1-6. This CDR3 has 14 residues. From germline, CDR1 is LNHDA and CDR2 SQIVND (reference sequence). The CDR3 spells CASRQSFSADRLHF.

V gene TRBV19 combines with J gene TRBJ2-4; TCRdb names TRBD1, which stays unverified in the absence of DNA. There are 13 residues in the CDR3. Germline-derived CDR1 and CDR2 are LNHDA and SQIVND (reference sequence). The CDR3 is CASSIDRGNIQYF.

The rearrangement joins TRBV29-1 to TRBJ1-2; TCRdb's assignment of TRBD1 cannot be checked, as there is no DNA. Per germline, CDR1 SQVTM and CDR2 ANQGSEA. The CDR3 spans 11 residues. The CDR3: CSVPGGYGYTF.

This clonotype shows up as medium-sized by frequency. CDR3 protein: CASSLAGGTPTYEQYF. The chain is built from TRBV11-1 and TRBJ2-7; TCRdb designates TRBD1, a call that cannot be tested without DNA. Germline V CDR1 and CDR2: SGHAT, FQDESV (reference sequence). There are 16 residues in the CDR3. The entire variable domain, with the rest obtained from reference TRBV11-1 and TRBJ2-7, is as follows: EAEVAQSPRYKITEKSQAVAFWCDPISGHATLYWYRQILGQGPELLVQFQDESVVDDSQLPKDRFSAERLKGVDSTLKIQPAELGDSAMYLCASSLAGGTPTYEQYFGPGTRLTVT.

CDR3 protein: CASSPGGTFNEQFF. V and J are TRBV11-2 and TRBJ2-1. The CDR3 is made up of 14 amino acids. Germline V gene data show CDR1 as SGHAT and CDR2 as FQNNGV.

The V call is TRBV5-6, the J call TRBJ2-1. This CDR3 is 13 amino acids long. Germline lookup yields CDR1 SGHDT and CDR2 YYEEEE. Here the CDR3 reads CASSLDRVNEQFF.

The chain combines TRBV12-3 or TRBV12-4 with TRBJ2-7; TCRdb picks TRBD1, but there is no DNA to check that call. This CDR3 comprises 21 residues. The CDR3 loop is CASSLYGVGWTGGPRAHEQYF.

The J gene is TRBJ1-2, the V gene TRBV6-5; the TRBD1 assignment by TCRdb is unverifiable without DNA. The germline gives CDR1 MNHEY, CDR2 SVGAGI. The CDR3 is made up of 13 amino acids. The CDR3 protein is CASRLLTGEGYTF.

The chain joins TRBV6-1 to TRBJ2-7; lacking DNA, the TRBD1 call made by TCRdb goes unchecked. CDR3 size: 15 residues. Germline assignment: CDR1 MNHNS and CDR2 SASEGT. The CDR3 loop is CASSQLPGQGYEQYF.

This chain uses TRBV2 with TRBJ1-2. The CDR3 has 12 amino acids. Looked up from germline, CDR1 is SNHLY and CDR2 is FYNNEI. The CDR3 is CASSATYYGYTF.

This chain uses TRBV19 with TRBJ2-4. CDR1 is LNHDA, CDR2 SQIVND, per germline (reference sequence). The CDR3 totals 14 residues. CDR3 residues: CASSIGMAKNIQYF.

This chain connects TRBV19 to TRBJ1-5. This CDR3 comprises 14 residues. CDR1 and CDR2 from the germline V gene are LNHDA and SQIVND (reference sequence). The CDR3 is CASSPAGANQPQHF.

The chain has TRBV29-1 and TRBJ2-1. CDR3 length equals 12 residues. The germline gives CDR1 SQVTM, CDR2 ANQGSEA. The CDR3 sequence is CSVGSADNEQFF.